These T cell receptor beta chains were read from a single sample in a study of blood T cell repertoires in COVID-19. Only in-frame clones appear in the TCRdb table, and some are missing; sequencing was by immunoSEQ multiplex PCR. The sample carries 100,000 to 110,000 clones, approximately 89% recorded once. Sequenced material: peripheral blood. These TCRs come from a man aged 45-65 years with active COVID-19. CDR3s include the opening cysteine and the closing phenylalanine or tryptophan. Each record gives: CDR3 length, D gene, J gene, clone size, V gene, CDR3 protein, CDR3 DNA. A D gene is named only where the DNA matches it firmly. Some rows mark clone size as missing; the rest say once, few, many or name a class of expanded clone.

>14|NA|TRBJ1-6|few|TRBV18
CASSQSSYNSPLHF
TGTGCCAGCTCACAGAGCTCCTATAATTCACCCCTCCACTTT
>15|NA|TRBJ2-2|once|TRBV5-1
CASSLEVTGSGELFF
TGCGCCAGCAGCTTGGAAGTCACAGGGTCCGGGGAGCTGTTTTTT
>16|TRBD1|TRBJ1-2|NA|TRBV3-1/TRBV3-2
CASSQVSAGGSDGYTF
TGTGCCAGCAGCCAAGTTTCGGCAGGGGGCTCGGATGGCTACACCTTC
>14|NA|TRBJ2-7|NA|TRBV27
CASRRTSALYEQYF
TGTGCCAGCAGAAGGACATCTGCTCTCTACGAGCAGTACTTC
>17|TRBD1|TRBJ1-4|NA|TRBV5-1
CASSLAAGGTTNEKLFF
TGCGCCAGCAGCTTGGCCGCAGGGGGCACAACTAATGAAAAACTGTTTTTT
>15|TRBD1|TRBJ1-4|once|TRBV6-6
CASSTQGAANEKLFF
TGTGCCAGCAGCACTCAGGGGGCGGCTAATGAAAAACTGTTTTTT
>14|TRBD1|TRBJ2-3|NA|TRBV9
CASSFTPGGDTQYF
TGTGCCAGCAGCTTTACCCCAGGGGGAGATACGCAGTATTTT
>16|NA|TRBJ2-1|NA|TRBV21-1
CASSDPEKRRNNEQFF
TGTGCCAGCAGCGACCCGGAGAAGAGGAGAAACAATGAGCAGTTCTTC
>12|NA|TRBJ2-5|NA|TRBV7-9
CASSATRETQYF
TGTGCCAGCAGCGCTACCAGGGAGACCCAGTACTTC
>13|NA|TRBJ2-3|NA|TRBV11-2
CASSPRSLDTQYF
TGTGCCAGCAGCCCTCGTTCCCTAGATACGCAGTATTTT
>15|NA|TRBJ1-3|NA|TRBV5-1
CASSAAGTHGNTIYF
TGCGCCAGCAGCGCAGCCGGGACTCACGGAAACACCATATATTTT
>15|NA|TRBJ2-1|NA|TRBV5-5
CASSPEAGRANEQFF
TGTGCCAGCAGCCCGGAGGCAGGCCGGGCCAATGAGCAGTTCTTC
>16|TRBD2|TRBJ2-3|NA|TRBV19
CASSTSAGGSTYTQYF
TGTGCCAGTAGTACGAGCGCGGGAGGGAGCACCTATACGCAGTATTTT
>15|TRBD2|TRBJ2-5|NA|TRBV7-2
CASSLRAGVTETQYF
TGTGCCAGCAGCTTACGAGCGGGGGTCACAGAGACCCAGTACTTC
>14|NA|TRBJ2-2|NA|TRBV27
CASRAEPNTGELFF
TGTGCCAGCAGGGCAGAACCGAACACCGGGGAGCTGTTTTTT
>12|NA|TRBJ2-1|NA|TRBV11-2
CASSERGGEQFF
TGTGCCAGCAGTGAGAGGGGAGGTGAGCAGTTCTTC
>16|NA|TRBJ2-1|NA|TRBV5-5
CASSLRANGEYNEQFF
TGTGCCAGCAGCCTCCGGGCGAACGGGGAATACAATGAGCAGTTCTTC
>15|NA|TRBJ1-6|NA|TRBV14
CASSQFQTPVSPLHF
TGTGCCAGCAGCCAATTTCAAACTCCCGTGTCACCCCTCCACTTT
>16|TRBD2|TRBJ2-1|NA|TRBV5-4
CASSQKLAGGGNEQFF
TGTGCCAGCAGCCAAAAACTAGCGGGGGGTGGCAATGAGCAGTTCTTC
>14|NA|TRBJ1-3|NA|TRBV6-2/TRBV6-3
CASSYSSRGNTIYF
TGTGCCAGCAGTTACTCGAGTCGGGGAAACACCATATATTTT
>15|TRBD2|TRBJ2-5|NA|TRBV2
CASSLPRLATGTQYF
TGTGCCAGCAGCCTTCCTCGACTAGCGACAGGGACCCAGTACTTC
>16|TRBD2|TRBJ2-1|NA|TRBV4-2
CASSQVGAGGLGEQFF
TGTGCCAGCAGCCAAGTTGGAGCGGGGGGGCTCGGTGAGCAGTTCTTC
>12|NA|TRBJ1-1|NA|TRBV19
CASSTHRVEAFF
TGTGCCAGTAGTACCCACAGGGTGGAGGCTTTCTTT
>15|TRBD1|TRBJ2-3|NA|TRBV7-6
CASSLGTVEADTQYF
TGTGCCAGCAGCTTGGGGACAGTTGAGGCAGATACGCAGTATTTT
>13|NA|TRBJ2-1|NA|TRBV7-9
CASSHSPTGEQFF
TGTGCCAGCAGCCATAGCCCCACGGGTGAGCAGTTCTTC
>12|NA|TRBJ2-1|NA|TRBV30
CAWSPQRNEQFF
TGTGCCTGGAGTCCGCAGAGGAATGAGCAGTTCTTC
>16|TRBD2|TRBJ2-1|NA|TRBV5-4
CASSSVGAGGYNEQFF
TGTGCCAGCAGCTCCGTGGGAGCGGGAGGGTACAATGAGCAGTTCTTC
>14|NA|TRBJ2-3|NA|TRBV7-9
CASSLSGSGDTQYF
TGTGCCAGCAGCTTATCAGGGTCGGGAGATACGCAGTATTTT
>16|TRBD1|TRBJ2-7|NA|TRBV5-4
CASSLRGQKPSYEQYF
TGTGCCAGCAGCCTAAGGGGACAGAAACCCTCCTACGAGCAGTACTTC
>15|TRBD1|TRBJ2-7|NA|TRBV5-1
CASSLGTGGSYEQYF
TGCGCCAGCAGCCTAGGCACAGGGGGTTCCTACGAGCAGTACTTC
>16|NA|TRBJ2-3|NA|TRBV5-1
CASSREGFTSTDTQYF
TGCGCCAGCAGCCGGGAAGGGTTCACTAGCACAGATACGCAGTATTTT
>15|NA|TRBJ2-4|NA|TRBV21-1
CASSKERSAKNIQYF
TGTGCCAGCAGCAAAGAGCGCTCCGCCAAAAACATTCAGTACTTC
>16|TRBD2|TRBJ2-1|NA|TRBV6-1
CASSEDLAGSYNEQFF
TGTGCCAGCAGTGAAGATCTAGCGGGGTCCTACAATGAGCAGTTCTTC
>16|TRBD1|TRBJ2-2|few|TRBV5-1
CASSGPGQGYTGELFF
TGCGCCAGCAGCGGACCGGGACAGGGGTACACCGGGGAGCTGTTTTTT
>13|NA|TRBJ1-2|NA|TRBV11-2
CASSFSRDYGYTF
TGTGCCAGCAGCTTCAGTCGGGACTATGGCTACACCTTC
>11|NA|TRBJ1-2|few|TRBV20-1
CSASGADGYTF
TGCAGTGCTAGTGGGGCTGATGGCTACACCTTC
>15|TRBD1|TRBJ1-1|NA|TRBV7-2
CASSLGTGGSTEAFF
TGTGCCAGCAGCTTAGGGACAGGGGGAAGCACTGAAGCTTTCTTT
>15|NA|TRBJ1-1|NA|TRBV19
CASSIAGTMNTEAFF
TGTGCCAGTAGTATAGCGGGGACTATGAACACTGAAGCTTTCTTT
>16|TRBD2|TRBJ2-7|NA|TRBV3-1/TRBV3-2
CASSPHGTSESTEQYF
TGTGCCAGCAGCCCCCACGGGACTAGCGAGTCGACCGAGCAGTACTTC
>14|NA|TRBJ2-6|NA|TRBV5-1
CASTTTTGANVLTF
TGCGCCAGCACGACTACAACTGGGGCCAACGTCCTGACTTTC
>13|TRBD1|TRBJ1-1|NA|TRBV7-9
CASSPGGPGEAFF
TGTGCCAGCAGCCCAGGGGGGCCCGGTGAAGCTTTCTTT
>15|NA|TRBJ1-3|NA|TRBV9
CASSEGTNSGNTIYF
TGTGCCAGCAGCGAGGGGACAAACTCTGGAAACACCATATATTTT
>15|TRBD1|TRBJ2-7|NA|TRBV5-5
CASSHRDRGFYEQYF
TGTGCCAGCAGCCATCGGGACAGGGGCTTCTACGAGCAGTACTTC
>12|TRBD1|TRBJ1-2|once|TRBV19
CASSDRGYGYTF
TGTGCCAGTAGCGACAGGGGTTATGGCTACACCTTC
>16|NA|TRBJ2-1|NA|TRBV3-1/TRBV3-2
CASSQVSRITYNEQFF
TGTGCCAGCAGCCAAGTGTCCAGGATAACCTACAATGAGCAGTTCTTC
>15|TRBD1|TRBJ1-1|NA|TRBV19
CASSMRKGARTEAFF
TGTGCCAGTAGTATGAGAAAGGGGGCGCGCACTGAAGCTTTCTTT
>17|NA|TRBJ2-6|NA|TRBV27
CASSSPTGSSGANVLTF
TGTGCCAGCAGTTCCCCGACAGGATCCTCTGGGGCCAACGTCCTGACTTTC
>15|NA|TRBJ2-2|NA|TRBV5-1
CASSPTGRDTGELFF
TGCGCCAGCAGCCCCACAGGGAGGGACACCGGGGAGCTGTTTTTT
>13|NA|TRBJ2-3|NA|TRBV18
CASSPPSSDTQYF
TGTGCCAGCTCACCACCGAGCTCAGATACGCAGTATTTT
>11|NA|TRBJ1-4|NA|TRBV20-1
CSHRGYEKLFF
TGCAGTCATCGAGGGTATGAAAAACTGTTTTTT
>13|TRBD1|TRBJ1-1|once|TRBV7-9
CASSPLTGAEAFF
TGTGCCAGCAGCCCGCTAACAGGGGCAGAGGCTTTCTTT
>15|TRBD1|TRBJ2-1|NA|TRBV6-6
CASAWGTGVWNEQFF
TGTGCCAGCGCCTGGGGTACAGGGGTTTGGAATGAGCAGTTCTTC
>14|NA|TRBJ2-7|few|TRBV3-1/TRBV3-2
CASRLTGTSYEQYF
TGTGCCAGCAGACTTACAGGGACCTCCTACGAGCAGTACTTC
>15|NA|TRBJ2-5|NA|TRBV7-2
CASSRSPRGAETQYF
TGTGCCAGCAGCCGGAGCCCTCGGGGTGCAGAGACCCAGTACTTC
>16|NA|TRBJ1-5|NA|TRBV19
CASKLGALGRNQPQHF
TGTGCCAGTAAGCTGGGGGCGCTCGGAAGGAATCAGCCCCAGCATTTT
>13|TRBD1|TRBJ1-2|NA|TRBV12-3/TRBV12-4
CASSLTGEYGYTF
TGTGCCAGCAGTCTGACAGGGGAGTATGGCTACACCTTC
>14|TRBD1|TRBJ2-5|NA|TRBV3-1/TRBV3-2
CASSQNRGLETQYF
TGTGCCAGCAGCCAAAACAGGGGGCTGGAGACCCAGTACTTC
>13|NA|TRBJ2-1|NA|TRBV27
CASSLSASAGPFF
TGTGCCAGCAGTTTATCGGCCAGTGCTGGTCCGTTCTTC
>12|TRBD1|TRBJ1-1|NA|TRBV29-1
CSFTGGNTEAFF
TGCAGCTTTACAGGGGGAAACACTGAAGCTTTCTTT
>15|TRBD2|TRBJ2-7|few|TRBV4-1
CASSLGTSVSYEQYF
TGCGCCAGCAGCCTCGGGACTAGCGTATCCTACGAGCAGTACTTC